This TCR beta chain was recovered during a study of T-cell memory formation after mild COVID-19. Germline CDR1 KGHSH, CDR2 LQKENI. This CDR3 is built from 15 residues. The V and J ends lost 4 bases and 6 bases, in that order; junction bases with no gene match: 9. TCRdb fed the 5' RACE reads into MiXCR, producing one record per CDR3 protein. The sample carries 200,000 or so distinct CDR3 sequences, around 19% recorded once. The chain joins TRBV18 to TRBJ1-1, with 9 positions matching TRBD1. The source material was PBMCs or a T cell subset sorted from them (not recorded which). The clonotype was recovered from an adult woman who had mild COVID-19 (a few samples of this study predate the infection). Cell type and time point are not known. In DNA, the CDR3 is TGTGCCAGCTCACTCACCGGGACAGGGAATTCTGAAGCTTTCTTT. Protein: CASSLTGTGNSEAFF.